These 8 T cell receptor beta chains came from one sample sequenced in a study of beta chain features in type 1 diabetes. Sequenced material consisted of expressed TCRB transcripts (all of the isolated RNA was reverse transcribed). Method: immunoSEQ multiplex PCR; TCRdb's copy keeps in-frame clones and lacks some. The sample records some 270,000 clones, about 7.8% being singletons. The sequenced material came from central memory CD4+ T cells from blood. Receptor source: a woman younger than 30 in good health.

This clone was seen repeatedly, ten times or more. Other DNA sequences from this sample encode an identical CDR3 as well. CDR3 sequence: CASSPPGRGNTEAFF. In DNA, the CDR3 is TGTGCCAGCAGTCCGCCGGGGCGGGGGAACACTGAAGCTTTCTTT. The gene calls are TRBV28 and TRBJ1-1; the D gene is possibly TRBD1 (5 bases). Germline V gene sequence: CDR1 MDHEN, CDR2 SYDVKM. Deletions cut 5 bases from V and 1 base from J, with 14 bases between. The CDR3 consists of 15 residues.

This clone was counted ten times or more. The genes are TRBV5-4 and TRBJ1-5, with a weak D call TRBD1 (6 bases). Per the germline V gene, CDR1 is SGHNT and CDR2 is YYREEE (reference sequence). The CDR3 has 13 amino acids. Trimming removed 0 bases from V and 7 bases from J, with 8 bases in between. CDR3 coding DNA: TGTGCCAGCAGCTTGGACAGGGACCAGCCCCAGCATTTT. Amino acids: CASSLDRDQPQHF. Drawing the rest from reference TRBV5-4 and TRBJ1-5, the complete variable domain is ETGVTQSPTHLIKTRGQQVTLRCSSQSGHNTVSWYQQALGQGPQFIFQYYREEENGRGNFPPRFSGLQFPNYSSELNVNALELDDSALYLCASSLDRDQPQHFGDGTRLSIL.

This clone came up a few times. The chain links TRBV7-9 to TRBJ2-3, with D perhaps given as TRBD1 or TRBD2 (5 bases each). The CDR3 is made up of 14 amino acids. Trimming removed 1 base at V and 3 bases at J, with 8 bases between. The germline gives CDR1 SEHNR, CDR2 FQNEAQ (reference sequence). CDR3 sequence: CASSLDGGTDTQYF. The CDR3 DNA reads as TGTGCCAGCAGCTTAGATGGGGGTACAGATACGCAGTATTTT.

A few counts support this clone. The rearrangement links TRBV25-1 to TRBJ2-6; D assignment may be TRBD1 or TRBD2 (5 bases each). Trimming cost V 4 bases and J 4 bases, with 11 bases left between them. The CDR3 totals 15 residues. Germline V gene sequence: CDR1 MGHDK, CDR2 SYGVNS. The CDR3 spells CASSGKGTGANVLTF. CDR3 nucleotides: TGTGCCAGCAGTGGTAAGGGGACCGGGGCCAACGTCCTGACTTTC.

V usage is TRBV4-2 and J usage is TRBJ2-3; D tentatively fits TRBD1 or TRBD2 (5 bases each). The CDR3 has 18 residues. Looked up from germline, CDR1 is LGHNA and CDR2 is YNFKEQ. Trimming took off 0 bases at V and 0 bases at J, with 16 bases between the two ends. CDR3 DNA: TGTGCCAGCAGCCAAGAGAATTGGGGGAGTGGTAGCACAGATACGCAGTATTTT. It codes for CASSQENWGSGSTDTQYF.

Only a few counts were recorded for this clone. This chain connects TRBV7-2 to TRBJ1-4; perhaps TRBD1 as D (6 bases). In germline, CDR1 is SGHTA, CDR2 FQGNSA. The CDR3 loop spans 15 amino acids. V gave up 6 bases and J gave up 6 bases, with 17 bases separating them. CDR3 coding DNA: TGTGCCAGCAGACCCAGAACAGGGTTACATGAAAAACTGTTTTTT. Its translation: CASRPRTGLHEKLFF.

This clone turned up a few times. The V and J genes are TRBV30 and TRBJ2-2; 8 bases line up with TRBD2. The CDR3 is 14 amino acids. V lost 4 bases to trimming and J lost 2 bases; unmatched junction nucleotides: 3. Germline CDR1 reads GTSNPN; CDR2 reads SVGIG (reference sequence). DNA of the CDR3: TGTGCCTGGATGGGACTAGGTAACACCGGGGAGCTGTTTTTT. Its protein product is CAWMGLGNTGELFF.

The V call is TRBV18, the J call TRBJ2-7; D not resolved. There are 14 residues in the CDR3. The ends were cut back, 3 bases at V and 4 bases at J, with 13 bases in the middle. CDR1 and CDR2 (germline): KGHSH, LQKENI. DNA of the CDR3: TGTGCCAGCTCACCCGACTCTTTCCGGTACGAGCAGTACTTC. Residues: CASSPDSFRYEQYF.